The 6 T cell receptor beta chains reported below all come from one sample, sequenced in a study of memory CD4+ T cells and cytomegalovirus serostatus. Sequenced by immunoSEQ multiplex PCR; TCRdb stores in-frame clones only, minus some. The sample consists of over 50,000 clones, about 80% of them appearing once. Single viable CD3+CD4+CD8-CD45RO+ cells were sorted as the memory CD4+ T cells. The sequenced material came from memory CD4+ T cells from blood. These receptors came from an adult in good health and CMV-seronegative.

This chain uses TRBV2 with TRBJ1-1; 12 bases agree with TRBD1. The CDR3 totals 15 residues. Germline V gene sequence: CDR1 SNHLY, CDR2 FYNNEI. J gave up 7 bases and V 9 bases, and 12 bases lay outside the gene matches. The CDR3 DNA sequence: TGTGCCAGAGCGAGGACGGGGACAGGGGGCTTTGAAGCTTTCTTT. It yields the protein CARARTGTGGFEAFF.

The V call is TRBV29-1, the J call TRBJ1-4; weak D call: TRBD1 (6 bases). The CDR3 contains 13 residues. Germline assignment: CDR1 SQVTM and CDR2 ANQGSEA. With 4 bases removed from V and 7 bases from J, the gap between germline ends came to 13 bases. CDR3 bases: TGCAGCGTTGGGGAGGGGGTAGGTGAAAAACTGTTTTTT. Translation gives CSVGEGVGEKLFF.

The chain combines TRBV19 with TRBJ1-2, with D perhaps matching TRBD1 (5 bases). This CDR3 has 18 residues. The germline V gene encodes CDR1 LNHDA and CDR2 SQIVND (reference sequence). The V and J ends lost 7 bases and 8 bases respectively, with 32 bases between them. CDR3 DNA sequence: TGTGCCAGTACCTCCTGGGTGGTCCGGGCAGGACATGAGGGAGGCTACACCTTC. Translating gives CASTSWVVRAGHEGGYTF.

This clone has only a few counts. The chain is built from TRBV10-3 and TRBJ1-2; possible D gene TRBD1, 5 bases. Germline V gives CDR1 ENHRY, CDR2 SYGVKD. V was pared by 4 bases and J by 8 bases, with 14 bases between. The CDR3 consists of 13 residues. This chain's CDR3 is CAISVMGGGGYTF. The CDR3 DNA reads TGTGCCATCAGTGTGATGGGGGGAGGAGGCTACACCTTC.

The gene calls are TRBV11-3 and TRBJ2-2; possibly TRBD1 for D (6 bases). The CDR3 spans 13 residues. Trimming removed 5 bases from V and 7 bases from J, with 11 bases in between. Germline CDR1 and CDR2: SGHNT and YENEEA. CDR3 protein: CASSAQGFGELFF. CDR3 DNA: TGTGCCAGCAGCGCACAGGGTTTCGGGGAGCTGTTTTTT.

This clone was seen once. The chain recombines TRBV6-6 with TRBJ2-7; D is perhaps TRBD2 (6 bases). The CDR3 has 12 residues. The V and J ends lost 6 bases and 5 bases respectively, with 11 bases between them. Per the germline V gene, CDR1 is MNHNY and CDR2 is SVGAGI (reference sequence). This CDR3 is CASSPGRNEQYF. The CDR3 DNA reads TGTGCCAGCAGCCCTGGGAGGAACGAGCAGTACTTC.